This T cell receptor (beta chain) originates from a study of blood T cell repertoires in COVID-19 (dated by TCRdb to about 2020). Regarding the complete study: Samples from collaborators originated in the United States, Italy and Spain and spanned both the acute and convalescent phases of COVID-19. Samples were obtained from the ongoing ImmuneRACE study (first 160 participants) and from about 1,300 subjects provided by 6 global collaborators. Deeply sampled blood TCRbeta repertoires from subjects exposed to, actively infected with, or recovered from COVID-19 were included in the dataset. The sample metadata nearly always contained a de-identified subject ID, COVID-19 status, age in years and sex. Where HLA class I and class II types were available, the types were taken from metadata supplied by the sample provider, not from assay-based typing. The repertoires were released in a freely available public database meant as a resource for research on the immune response to SARS-CoV-2. The prospective study material was composed of cDNA or gDNA derived from T cells, B-cell-depleted T cells, or PBMCs.

The immunoSEQ Assay, a bias-controlled multiplex PCR, was used to amplify TCRbeta CDR3 regions from genomic DNA. The study's processing was this. Nucleated cell counts per sample were estimated from amplification of reference gene primers within the assay. To quantify the absolute abundance of each unique TCRbeta CDR3 rearrangement, sequence reads were collapsed and filtered. Productive Simpson clonality was computed per sample as the square root of Simpson's diversity index over productive rearrangements. TCRdb's version of the immuneACCESS table is confined to in-frame rearrangements and falls short of the full clone set. An unresolved V gene accounts for under half of the shortfall where checked; the remainder is of unknown origin. Clonal size and the V and J genes are those of that table, whereas D and trimming came from the DNA. The sample yields approximately 250,000 clones; roughly 89% were counted once. The ten largest clones take up more than 1.5% of the sample.

Broader findings and caveats from the paper: The amount of clinical and demographic metadata varied by source and participant and was provided uncurated.

Ends trimmed: V by 6 bases, J by 0 bases; bases unmatched to a gene: 5. CDR1 and CDR2 are read off the germline V gene as MDHEN and SYDVKM. Including cysteine and phenylalanine, the CDR3 has 14 amino acids. The kept DNA is CDR3 alone, 42 bases in frame from the first base. For this clone: Its antigen specificity is not known. The input lacks base qualities; no much larger clone sits a single base away.

Samples from volunteer blood donors who had recovered from COVID-19 were contributed by a second Seattle source. Collaborating institutions collected whole blood in K2EDTA tubes following their own protocols. Collaborator samples were shipped for TCRbeta analysis as frozen whole blood, isolated PBMCs, or DNA extracted from either sample type. Sequencing was done on a sample of peripheral blood. The receptor chain draws on TRBV28 and TRBJ2-7, with TRBD1 identical over 7 junction bases. The receptor's source is a woman aged 35 to 49 who had recovered from COVID-19. The DNA sequence is given as TGTGCCAGCAGGACGGGACAGTCCTCCTACGAGCAGTACTTC. Translated, it reads CASRTGQSSYEQYF.